The 9 T cell receptor beta chains reported below all come from one sample, sequenced in a study of beta chain features in type 1 diabetes. The study, taken as a whole, reports: Researchers report that Type 1 diabetes patients had moderately but significantly shorter TCRB CDR3s across all four CD4+ subsets.

The authors reverse transcribed all of the isolated RNA, so sequencing captured expressed TCRB transcripts. This table comes from immunoSEQ multiplex PCR, and its TCRdb copy is limited to in-frame clones, with some not included. The sample carries a few hundred thousand clones, 8.5% to 10% recorded once. For these TCRs, the target antigens are not known. Sequenced material: central memory CD4+ T cells from blood. These receptors came from a man aged 25 to 40 with type 1 diabetes.

This clone appeared a few times. The chain joins TRBV19 to TRBJ2-6; tentatively, D is TRBD2 (6 bases). The V end lost 5 bases, the J end lost 0 bases, and 23 bases lay between the germline ends. This CDR3 contains 20 residues. CDR1 and CDR2 from the germline V gene are LNHDA and SQIVND (reference sequence). CDR3 residues: CASSPPGRGGTSSGANVLTF. The CDR3, as DNA: TGTGCCAGTAGTCCTCCCGGGAGAGGAGGGACCTCCTCTGGGGCCAACGTCCTGACTTTC.

This clone was found a few times. The gene calls are TRBV6-6 and TRBJ1-5; no reliable D call. Trimming took off 5 bases at V and 0 bases at J, with 8 bases between the two ends. This CDR3 has 14 amino acids. CDR1 is MNHNY and CDR2 is SVGAGI in the germline V gene (reference sequence). The CDR3 region is CASSEAYSNQPQHF. The CDR3 DNA is TGTGCCAGCAGTGAGGCCTATAGCAATCAGCCCCAGCATTTT.

The table lists this clone with a few counts. The chain combines TRBV18 with TRBJ1-1; TRBD1 aligns across 7 bases. The germline V gene encodes CDR1 KGHSH and CDR2 LQKENI. This CDR3 is built from 13 residues. Losses at the gene ends were 5 bases for V and 3 bases for J; bases not matched to a gene: 3. The CDR3 region is CASSFDRDTEAFF. The CDR3 DNA reads TGTGCCAGCTCATTCGACAGGGACACTGAAGCTTTCTTT.

The table lists this clone with a count of one. The identical CDR3 is also encoded by other nucleotide sequences in the sample. This rearrangement joins TRBV4-1 to TRBJ2-7; 7 bases match TRBD1. The V gene end was trimmed by 4 bases and the J gene end by 3 bases; junction bases not matched to a gene: 6. Per the germline V gene, CDR1 is MGHRA and CDR2 is YSYEKL. CDR3 length equals 14 residues. The CDR3 here is CASSPRTGGYEQYF. CDR3 DNA sequence: TGCGCCAGCAGCCCGCGGACAGGAGGCTACGAGCAGTACTTC.

V gene TRBV6-1 combines with J gene TRBJ2-1, with D possibly matching TRBD1 (6 bases). CDR3 length: 14 amino acids. Germline assignment: CDR1 MNHNS and CDR2 SASEGT. The V and J ends lost 7 bases and 0 bases respectively, with 10 bases between them. The CDR3 DNA sequence: TGTGCCAGCACCCAGGGGAGCTCCTACAATGAGCAGTTCTTC. This codes for CASTQGSSYNEQFF.

The rearrangement links TRBV7-3 to TRBJ1-1, with D perhaps matching TRBD1 (5 bases). The CDR3 has 15 residues. The germline V gene has CDR1 SGHTA and CDR2 FQGTGA. Trimming took 2 bases from V and 3 from J, leaving 13 bases between them. CDR3 sequence (DNA): TGTGCCAGCAGCTTATATGCAGGGAGATACACTGAAGCTTTCTTT. Amino acid sequence: CASSLYAGRYTEAFF.

V and J are TRBV6-6 and TRBJ2-7; TRBD2 matches at 14 bases. With V trimmed by 2 bases and J by 7 bases, 7 bases remained unmatched. This CDR3 region has 16 residues. Germline V gene sequence: CDR1 MNHNY, CDR2 SVGAGI (reference sequence). In nucleotides, the CDR3 is TGTGCCAGCAGTTACGACCCGGGACTAGCGGGAGTTGAGCAGTACTTC. Encoded protein: CASSYDPGLAGVEQYF.

This clone appeared a few times. The CDR3 DNA reads as TGTGCCAGTACCGCGGACAGGGCGAACACTGAAGCTTTCTTT. It yields the protein CASTADRANTEAFF. The chain recombines TRBV19 with TRBJ1-1; 8 nucleotides align to TRBD1. This CDR3 contains 14 residues. V lost 7 bases to trimming and J lost 1 base; unmatched junction nucleotides: 5. Per the germline V gene, CDR1 is LNHDA and CDR2 is SQIVND (reference sequence).

This clone was seen more than once but under ten times. The chain carries TRBV4-3 and TRBJ1-1, with a possible D match to TRBD1 (5 bases). The CDR3 extends over 13 amino acids. The germline gives CDR1 LGHNA, CDR2 YSLEER. Between the trimmed V and J ends, which lost 0 bases and 10 bases, there was a span of 12 bases. This CDR3 reads CASSQERGVRAFF. DNA of the CDR3: TGCGCCAGCAGCCAAGAAAGGGGAGTCAGAGCTTTCTTT.